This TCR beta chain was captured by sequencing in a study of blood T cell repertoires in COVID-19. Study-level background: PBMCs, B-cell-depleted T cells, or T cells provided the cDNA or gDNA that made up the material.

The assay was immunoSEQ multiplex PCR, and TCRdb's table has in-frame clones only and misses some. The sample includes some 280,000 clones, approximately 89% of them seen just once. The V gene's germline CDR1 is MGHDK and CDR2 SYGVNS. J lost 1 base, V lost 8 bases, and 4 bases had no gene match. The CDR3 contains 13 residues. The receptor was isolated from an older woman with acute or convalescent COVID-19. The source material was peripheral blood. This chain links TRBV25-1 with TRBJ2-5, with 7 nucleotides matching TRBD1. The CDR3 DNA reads TGTGCCAGCGTCAGGGGGACCCAAGAGACCCAGTACTTC. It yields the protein CASVRGTQETQYF.